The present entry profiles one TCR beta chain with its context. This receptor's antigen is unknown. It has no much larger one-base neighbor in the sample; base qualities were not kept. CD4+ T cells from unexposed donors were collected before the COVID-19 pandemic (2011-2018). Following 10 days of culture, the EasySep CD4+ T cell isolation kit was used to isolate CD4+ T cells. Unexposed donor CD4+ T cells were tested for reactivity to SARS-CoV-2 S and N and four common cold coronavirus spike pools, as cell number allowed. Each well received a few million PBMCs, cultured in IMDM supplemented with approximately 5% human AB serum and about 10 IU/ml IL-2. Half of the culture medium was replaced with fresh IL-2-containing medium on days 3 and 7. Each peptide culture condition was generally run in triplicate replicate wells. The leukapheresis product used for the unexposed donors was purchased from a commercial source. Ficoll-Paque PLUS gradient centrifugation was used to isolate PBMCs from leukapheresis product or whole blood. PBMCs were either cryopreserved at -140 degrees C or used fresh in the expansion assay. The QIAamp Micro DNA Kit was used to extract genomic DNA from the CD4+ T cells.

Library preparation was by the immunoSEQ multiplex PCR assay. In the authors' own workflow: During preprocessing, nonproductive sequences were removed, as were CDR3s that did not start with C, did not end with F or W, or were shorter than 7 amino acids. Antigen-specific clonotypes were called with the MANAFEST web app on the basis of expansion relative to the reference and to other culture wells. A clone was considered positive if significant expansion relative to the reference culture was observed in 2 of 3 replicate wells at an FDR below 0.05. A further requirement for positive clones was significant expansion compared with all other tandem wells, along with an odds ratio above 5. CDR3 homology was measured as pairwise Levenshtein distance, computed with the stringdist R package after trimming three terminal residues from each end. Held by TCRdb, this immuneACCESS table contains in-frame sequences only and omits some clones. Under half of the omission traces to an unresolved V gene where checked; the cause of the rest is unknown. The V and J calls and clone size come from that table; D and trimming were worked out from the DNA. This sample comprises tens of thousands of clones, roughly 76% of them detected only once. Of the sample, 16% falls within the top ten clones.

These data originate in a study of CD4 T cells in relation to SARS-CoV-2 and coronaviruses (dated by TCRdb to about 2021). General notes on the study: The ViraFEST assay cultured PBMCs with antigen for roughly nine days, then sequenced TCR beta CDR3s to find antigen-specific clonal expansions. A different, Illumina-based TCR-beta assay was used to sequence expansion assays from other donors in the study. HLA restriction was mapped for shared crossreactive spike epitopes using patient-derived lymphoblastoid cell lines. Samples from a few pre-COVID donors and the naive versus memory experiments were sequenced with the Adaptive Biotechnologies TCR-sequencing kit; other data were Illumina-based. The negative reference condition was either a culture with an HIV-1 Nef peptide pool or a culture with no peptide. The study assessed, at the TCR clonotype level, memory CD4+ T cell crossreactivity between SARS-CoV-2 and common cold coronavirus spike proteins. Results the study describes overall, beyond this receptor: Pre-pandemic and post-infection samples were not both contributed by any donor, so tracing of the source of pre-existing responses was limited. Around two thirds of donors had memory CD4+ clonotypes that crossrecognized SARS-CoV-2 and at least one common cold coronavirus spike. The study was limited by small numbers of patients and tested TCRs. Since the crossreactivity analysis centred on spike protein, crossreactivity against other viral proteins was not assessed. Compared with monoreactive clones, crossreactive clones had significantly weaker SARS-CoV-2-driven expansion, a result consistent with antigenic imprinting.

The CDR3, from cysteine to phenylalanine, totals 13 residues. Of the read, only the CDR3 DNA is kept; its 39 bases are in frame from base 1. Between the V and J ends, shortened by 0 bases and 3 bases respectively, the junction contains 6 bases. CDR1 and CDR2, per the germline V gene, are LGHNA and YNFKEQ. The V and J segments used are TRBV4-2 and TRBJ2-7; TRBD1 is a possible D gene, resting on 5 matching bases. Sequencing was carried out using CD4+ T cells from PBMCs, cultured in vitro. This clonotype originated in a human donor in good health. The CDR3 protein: CASSQDQGYEQYF. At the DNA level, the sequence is TGTGCCAGCAGCCAAGACCAGGGCTACGAGCAGTACTTC.